Below, 20 T cell receptor beta chains from the same sample are listed, as sequenced in a study of glioma-infiltrating T cells. The iRepertoire nested amplicon-rescue multiplex PCR amplified TCR alpha and beta CDR3s from RNA. Each CDR3 protein is one row after TCRdb ran MiXCR on the multiplex PCR reads. This sample has more than 350,000 distinct CDR3 sequences, with approximately 42% found just once. What was sequenced was glioma tissue, nonneoplastic brain tissue, or PBMCs (not recorded which). The receptors were sampled from a human donor with low-grade glioma or glioblastoma, undergoing nonglioma brain surgery, or in good health (not recorded which).

This clonotype was seen once. The V gene is TRBV18, the J gene TRBJ2-7, with TRBD1 identical over 10 bases. The CDR3 is 15 amino acids. CDR1 and CDR2 (germline): KGHSH, LQKENI. After removal of 1 base from V and 4 bases from J, the junction contained 4 bases not matched to a gene. CDR3 sequence reads: CASSPRPGQGYEQYF. The CDR3 nucleotides are TGTGCCAGCTCACCACGGCCGGGACAGGGGTACGAGCAGTACTTC.

The chain links TRBV28 to TRBJ2-2, with D hard to call. The V end lost 3 bases, the J end lost 7 bases, and 12 bases lay between the germline ends. The CDR3 has 14 amino acids. Germline CDR1 is MDHEN and CDR2 is SYDVKM. The CDR3 DNA reads as TGTGCCAGCAGTTTGAGACTGTTCAACGGGGAGCTGTTTTTT. Amino acid sequence: CASSLRLFNGELFF. Drawing the rest from reference TRBV28 and TRBJ2-2, the complete variable domain is DVKVTQSSRYLVKRTGEKVFLECVQDMDHENMFWYRQDPGLGLRLIYFSYDVKMKEKGDIPEGYSVSREKKERFSLILESASTNQTSMYLCASSLRLFNGELFFGEGSRLTVL.

This chain links TRBV3-1 with TRBJ2-5; no definite D call. Germline assignment: CDR1 LGHDT and CDR2 YNNKEL (reference sequence). Trimming stripped 0 bases from V and 7 bases from J, with 9 bases between. The CDR3 runs 13 residues. The CDR3 sequence: CASSQELGWTQYF. The CDR3 DNA follows: TGTGCCAGCAGCCAAGAATTAGGGTGGACCCAGTACTTC.

This clonotype was seen at least ten times. The chain combines TRBV27 with TRBJ1-2; D might be TRBD1 (5 bases). V was cut by 6 bases and J by 0 bases, with 8 bases left in between. The CDR3 contains 13 residues. CDR1 and CDR2 from the germline V gene are MNHEY and SMNVEV (reference sequence). Written as DNA, the CDR3 is TGTGCCAGCAGGGGGGTGGCTAACTATGGCTACACCTTC. Protein: CASRGVANYGYTF.

As for this clonotype: A read error may be the cause here, since a much bigger clone is one base away. The chain employs TRBV7-2 and TRBJ2-7, with D unclear. Per the germline V gene, CDR1 is SGHTA and CDR2 is FQGNSA. V lost 0 bases to trimming and J lost 8 bases, with 11 bases between them. The CDR3 is 13 residues long. In DNA form, the CDR3 reads TGTGCCAGCAGCTTAGCTGTCGACGACAAGCAGTACTTC. As protein: CASSLAVDDKQYF.

The chain links TRBV7-9 to TRBJ2-1, with D tentatively TRBD1 (5 bases). CDR1 and CDR2 (germline): SEHNR, FQNEAQ (reference sequence). The V gene lost 2 bases and the J gene lost 6 bases, with 8 bases spanning the gap. The CDR3 totals 13 residues. The CDR3 sequence is CASSLQTGNEQFF. The CDR3 DNA reads TGTGCCAGCAGCTTACAAACAGGCAATGAGCAGTTCTTC. The full variable domain, in which reference TRBV7-9 and TRBJ2-1 provide the parts outside the CDR3, is DTGVSQNPRHKITKRGQNVTFRCDPISEHNRLYWYRQTLGQGPEFLTYFQNEAQLEKSRLLSDRFSAERPKGSFSTLEIQRTEQGDSAMYLCASSLQTGNEQFFGPGTRLTVL.

This clonotype was seen a few times. This sequence joins TRBV28 and TRBJ1-2, with 8 bases fitting TRBD1. Germline V gene sequence: CDR1 MDHEN, CDR2 SYDVKM. The CDR3 is made up of 12 amino acids. V shed 7 bases and J 7 bases; nucleotides not matched to a gene: 5. The CDR3 region has the DNA TGTGCCAGCACCCTACAGGGGGGTGGCTACACCTTC. Its protein product is CASTLQGGGYTF.

V is TRBV29-1 and J is TRBJ2-7; the D gene is possibly TRBD2 (6 bases). The CDR3 is 12 amino acids. Trimming took off 6 bases at V and 2 bases at J, with 11 bases between the two ends. Germline CDR1 and CDR2: SQVTM and ANQGSEA. The CDR3 reads CSVGLGAYEQYF. The CDR3 bases are TGCAGCGTGGGACTCGGGGCCTACGAGCAGTACTTC.

About this clonotype: A much larger clone lies one base from this, so it may be a read error. The J gene is TRBJ2-2, the V gene TRBV2, with D possibly called TRBD1 or TRBD2 (5 bases each). Trimming took 6 bases from V and 3 from J, leaving 5 bases between them. CDR3 length equals 12 residues. Germline CDR1 reads SNHLY; CDR2 reads FYNNEI. This CDR3 is CASRGDTGELFF. In DNA, the CDR3 is TGTGCCAGCAGGGGGGACACCGGGGAGCTGTTTTTT.

This clonotype is a singleton in its sample. This chain connects TRBV4-1 to TRBJ2-1; maybe TRBD2 (6 bases). The CDR3 has 16 residues. The V end lost 0 bases, the J end lost 4 bases, and 13 bases lay between the germline ends. Looked up from germline, CDR1 is MGHRA and CDR2 is YSYEKL. The CDR3 here is CASSQEVAGSYNEQFF. In DNA form, the CDR3 reads TGCGCCAGCAGCCAAGAGGTCGCGGGATCTTACAATGAGCAGTTCTTC.

With regard to this clonotype: Since the CDR3 does not end with the conserved phenylalanine or tryptophan, this likely comes from a read error. The chain combines TRBV27 with TRBJ1-1; D is undetermined. The germline V and J ends were trimmed by 3 bases and 0 bases, with 8 bases remaining between them. CDR3 length equals 14 residues. Germline V gives CDR1 MNHEY, CDR2 SMNVEV (reference sequence). CDR3 sequence (DNA): TGTGCCAGCAGTTTCGGAGGAATGAACACTGAAGCTTTCCTT. Translating gives CASSFGGMNTEAFL.

As concerns this clonotype: An end of the junction differs from the germline gene, which may be a read error. V gene TRBV6-1 combines with J gene TRBJ1-2; TRBD1 aligns across 7 bases. CDR3 length: 15 amino acids. From germline, CDR1 is MNHNS and CDR2 SASEGT. This CDR3 reads CASGRDRATNYGYTF. In DNA form, the CDR3 reads TGTGCCAGCGGTCGCGACAGGGCGACTAACTACGGCTACACCTTC.

This clonotype was seen ten or more times. Here the CDR3 reads CASSLRQGLSEKLFF. The CDR3 region has the DNA TGTGCCAGCAGTCTACGACAGGGGTTGAGCGAAAAACTGTTTTTT. The rearrangement uses TRBV25-1 and TRBJ1-4; 8 bases agree with TRBD1. V was clipped by 5 bases and J by 8 bases; unmatched bases: 10. The CDR3 covers 15 residues. CDR1 and CDR2 (germline): MGHDK, SYGVNS.

About this clonotype: A much larger clone lies one base from this, so it may be a read error. The chain uses TRBV5-1 and TRBJ2-3; 7 nucleotides agree with TRBD2. Per germline, CDR1 SGHRS and CDR2 YFSETQ. The CDR3 is made up of 16 amino acids. CDR3: CASSPGGGLSTDTKYF. The CDR3 nucleotides are TGTGCCAGCAGCCCGGGGGGAGGACTATCGACAGATACGAAGTATTTT.

This clonotype was recorded many times. V usage is TRBV27 and J usage is TRBJ2-7, with D perhaps TRBD2 (5 bases). This CDR3 has 12 residues. Germline V gives CDR1 MNHEY, CDR2 SMNVEV (reference sequence). Between the trimmed V and J ends, which lost 6 bases and 3 bases, there was a span of 9 bases. The CDR3 nucleotides read TGTGCCAGCAGCCCCGGGGACTACGAGCAGTACTTC. Translating gives CASSPGDYEQYF.

A note on this clonotype: One base away lies a much larger clone, so this may be a sequencing read error. The gene calls are TRBV6-1 and TRBJ2-7, with 9 bases identical to TRBD1. The CDR3 sequence is 15 residues long. Germline CDR1 reads MNHNS; CDR2 reads SASEGT. After removal of 5 bases from V and 9 bases from J, the junction contained 14 bases not matched to a gene. The CDR3 protein is CASSPRTGANYAQYF. Here the CDR3 DNA reads TGTGCCAGCAGTCCCCGGACAGGGGCTAATTATGCGCAGTACTTC.

In this sample, this clonotype turned up many times. The V and J genes are TRBV28 and TRBJ1-1; TRBD1 might be the D (6 bases). Per the germline V gene, CDR1 is MDHEN and CDR2 is SYDVKM. CDR3 length: 14 residues. V was cut by 4 bases and J by 1 base, with 10 bases left in between. CDR3 loop: CASSSPGQNTEAFF. CDR3 in DNA: TGTGCCAGCAGTTCCCCGGGACAGAACACTGAAGCTTTCTTT. The whole variable domain, remainder taken from reference TRBV28 and TRBJ1-1, is DVKVTQSSRYLVKRTGEKVFLECVQDMDHENMFWYRQDPGLGLRLIYFSYDVKMKEKGDIPEGYSVSREKKERFSLILESASTNQTSMYLCASSSPGQNTEAFFGQGTRLTVV.

A few counts support this clonotype. The genes are TRBV25-1 and TRBJ2-4; maybe TRBD1 (6 bases). Looked up from germline, CDR1 is MGHDK and CDR2 is SYGVNS. V shed 9 bases and J shed 14 bases, with 20 bases lying between them. This CDR3 is 12 amino acids long. CDR3 loop: CARSVRDIIKYF. CDR3 bases: TGTGCCAGATCTGTCCGGGACATCATCAAGTACTTC. The whole variable domain, filled in from reference TRBV25-1 and TRBJ2-4, reads EADIYQTPRYLVIGTGKKITLECSQTMGHDKMYWYQQDPGMELHLIHYSYGVNSTEKGDLSSESTVSRIRTEHFPLTLESARPSHTSQYLCARSVRDIIKYFGAGTRLSVL.

Only a few counts were recorded for this clonotype. This chain links TRBV28 with TRBJ1-1; TRBD1 might be the D (6 bases). Germline values: CDR1 MDHEN, CDR2 SYDVKM. The V end lost 5 bases, the J end lost 2 bases, and 15 bases lay between the germline ends. The CDR3 is 15 residues long. The CDR3 region has the DNA TGTGCCAGCAGTCCTAACAGGGATGGAAACACTGAAGCTTTCTTT. Its protein product is CASSPNRDGNTEAFF.

This clonotype was seen only a few times. This chain joins TRBV24-1 and TRBJ2-1, with TRBD2 matching 11 bases. CDR3 length: 16 residues. Unmatched junction bases numbered 7, after V lost 4 bases and J lost 6 bases. The V gene's germline CDR1 is KGHDR and CDR2 SFDVKD. CDR3 in amino acids: CATSDRGLAGGNEQFF. The CDR3 region has the DNA TGTGCCACCAGTGACCGAGGACTAGCGGGCGGCAATGAGCAGTTCTTC.